Listed below are T cell receptor beta chains from one sample, sequenced in a study of identical twins. TCRdb used MiXCR to reprocess the 5' RACE reads, holding one entry per CDR3 protein. The table has around 680,000 distinct CDR3 sequences, 8.6% seen once. These data also featured in a second study, about yellow fever vaccine responses in identical twins.

The sequencing sample was made of PBMCs. These receptors were taken from a woman aged 18 to 35 in good health. Each CDR3 is given with its conserved first and last residue. D genes are given only for firm matches. Clone size appears in some rows only: once, few, many, or a class for an expanded clone.

j_gene,v_gene,d_gene,abundance,CDR3aa,CDR3nt
TRBJ1-6,TRBV12-3/TRBV12-4,TRBD1,many,CASASPGQYNSPLHF,TGTGCCAGCGCATCCCCGGGACAGTATAATTCACCCCTCCACTTT
TRBJ2-2,TRBV24-1,-,few,CATSDLWQGNTGELFF,TGTGCCACCAGTGATTTGTGGCAGGGGAACACCGGGGAGCTGTTTTTT
TRBJ2-5,TRBV5-4,-,many,CASSLDAQQETQYF,TGTGCCAGCAGCTTGGACGCCCAACAAGAGACCCAGTACTTC
TRBJ2-7,TRBV7-2,-,few,CASSLVVRDYEQYF,TGTGCCAGCAGCTTAGTGGTCAGAGACTACGAGCAGTACTTC
TRBJ2-1,TRBV10-3,-,few,CATRTSDNEQFF,TGTGCCACCAGGACTTCGGACAATGAGCAGTTCTTC
TRBJ2-2,TRBV29-1,TRBD2,few,CSVETSGSIGELFF,TGCAGCGTTGAAACTAGCGGGAGCATCGGGGAGCTGTTTTTT
TRBJ2-3,TRBV5-1,-,few,CASTSTFDTQYF,TGCGCCAGCACCTCGACGTTTGATACGCAGTATTTT
TRBJ1-5,TRBV7-9,-,-,CASSPYSSNQPQHF,TGTGCCAGCAGCCCCTACAGCTCCAATCAGCCCCAGCATTTT
TRBJ2-5,TRBV12-3/TRBV12-4,-,many,CASGTSWETQYF,TGTGCCAGCGGGACTTCCTGGGAGACCCAGTACTTC
TRBJ1-2,TRBV7-2,-,-,CASSLADSSIGYTF,TGTGCCAGCAGCTTAGCCGACAGCTCAATTGGGTACACCTTC
TRBJ1-1,TRBV7-9,-,few,CASSLGKNTEAFF,TGTGCCAGCAGTTTAGGGAAAAACACTGAAGCTTTCTTT
TRBJ2-7,TRBV11-2,TRBD2,few,CASSLGRGSGSISYEQYF,TGTGCCAGCAGCTTAGGGAGAGGTAGCGGGAGTATATCCTACGAGCAGTACTTC
TRBJ2-7,TRBV21-1,-,-,CPCGQGWCYEQYF,TGTCCTTGCGGACAGGGGTGGTGTTACGAGCAGTACTTC
TRBJ2-7,TRBV4-1,-,few,CASSQVAGRVYEQYF,TGCGCCAGCAGCCAAGTGGCTGGTCGGGTCTACGAGCAGTACTTC
TRBJ2-2,TRBV29-1,-,many,CSFRNGGGGLAGELFF,TGCAGCTTCCGCAACGGGGGAGGGGGTCTAGCCGGGGAGCTGTTTTTT
TRBJ2-5,TRBV6-2/TRBV6-3,TRBD2,-,CASRLAGGPETQYF,TGTGCCAGCAGACTAGCGGGAGGGCCGGAGACCCAGTACTTC
TRBJ2-7,TRBV4-3,-,-,CASSQDSGGWTEQYF,TGCGCCAGCAGCCAAGATTCCGGGGGTTGGACCGAGCAGTACTTC
TRBJ2-7,TRBV29-1,TRBD2,few,CSARPGGGGIYEQYF,TGCAGCGCCCGCCCGGGGGGTGGGGGGATTTACGAGCAGTACTTC
TRBJ2-5,TRBV12-3/TRBV12-4,TRBD2,few,CASSPPGGVQTQYF,TGTGCCAGCTCACCCCCCGGGGGGGTGCAGACCCAGTACTTC
TRBJ2-7,TRBV5-1,-,-,CASSLGQGLGRTYEQYF,TGCGCCAGCAGCTTGGGGCAAGGCCTTGGGAGGACCTACGAGCAGTACTTC
TRBJ2-1,TRBV7-8,TRBD2,-,CASSLVLAREPFF,TGTGCCAGCAGCTTAGTGTTAGCGCGGGAGCCCTTCTTC
TRBJ2-1,TRBV9,-,-,CASSVVSVGDEQFF,TGTGCCAGCAGCGTAGTAAGTGTGGGGGATGAGCAGTTCTTC
TRBJ2-3,TRBV12-3/TRBV12-4,TRBD1,many,CASRHGTGDTQYF,TGTGCCAGCAGGCACGGGACAGGGGATACGCAGTATTTT
TRBJ2-2,TRBV6-1,TRBD2,few,CASSITSGGAIGELFF,TGTGCCAGCAGCATCACTAGCGGGGGGGCGATCGGGGAGCTGTTTTTT
TRBJ2-1,TRBV6-2/TRBV6-3,TRBD2,-,CASSSPLAGGPYNEQFF,TGTGCCAGCAGTAGCCCGCTAGCGGGGGGTCCCTACAATGAGCAGTTCTTC
TRBJ2-4,TRBV10-1,-,many,CASSRGSLAKNIQYF,TGCGCCAGCAGTCGGGGGTCCCTAGCCAAAAACATTCAGTACTTC
TRBJ2-1,TRBV6-2/TRBV6-3,TRBD2,few,CASSYSILAGGFEQFF,TGTGCCAGCAGTTACTCGATTCTAGCGGGAGGGTTTGAGCAGTTCTTC
TRBJ2-1,TRBV20-1,-,-,CSASTDYSYNEQFF,TGCAGTGCTAGTACGGATTACTCCTACAATGAGCAGTTCTTC
TRBJ2-7,TRBV2,TRBD2,few,CATNPWNTSGGFLSYEQYF,TGTGCCACTAACCCCTGGAACACTAGCGGGGGTTTCCTCTCCTACGAGCAGTACTTC
TRBJ2-1,TRBV2,TRBD2,-,CASSTSGGAIEQFF,TGTGCCAGCAGTACTAGCGGGGGGGCTATTGAGCAGTTCTTC
TRBJ2-2,TRBV10-3,-,many,CAITRAGKTNTGELFF,TGTGCCATCACCAGGGCTGGAAAAACGAACACCGGGGAGCTGTTTTTT
TRBJ2-7,TRBV5-1,TRBD1,few,CASSAGTGVEQYF,TGCGCCAGCAGCGCAGGGACAGGGGTCGAGCAGTACTTC
TRBJ2-1,TRBV20-1,TRBD2,-,CSAQGLAEYNEQFF,TGCAGTGCACAGGGACTAGCGGAATACAATGAGCAGTTCTTC
TRBJ2-1,TRBV28,TRBD2,many,CASSYPVGTSEGHEQFF,TGTGCCAGCAGTTACCCGGTCGGGACTAGCGAAGGCCATGAGCAGTTCTTC
TRBJ2-2,TRBV29-1,TRBD1,many,CSVCRAGTGDTGELFF,TGCAGCGTTTGTAGGGCCGGGACAGGCGACACCGGGGAGCTGTTTTTT
TRBJ1-1,TRBV6-5,-,-,CASSWEGTEAFF,TGTGCCAGCAGCTGGGAGGGCACTGAAGCTTTCTTT
TRBJ2-5,TRBV11-2,TRBD1,-,CASSPGRGRLETQYF,TGTGCCAGCAGCCCGGGCAGGGGGCGCTTGGAGACCCAGTACTTC
TRBJ1-6,TRBV15,-,many,CATSRDTENSPLHF,TGTGCCACCAGCAGAGATACAGAGAATTCACCCCTCCACTTT
TRBJ2-3,TRBV3-1,-,few,CASSQSIPLGSQYF,TGTGCCAGCAGCCAGTCAATCCCGCTTGGTTCACAGTATTTT
TRBJ2-1,TRBV11-2,-,few,CASSGGGSYNEQFF,TGTGCCAGCAGCGGGGGAGGCTCCTACAATGAGCAGTTCTTC
TRBJ2-7,TRBV5-6,-,few,CASSLVSGVPYEQYF,TGTGCCAGCAGCTTGGTGTCAGGGGTTCCCTACGAGCAGTACTTC
TRBJ2-5,TRBV25-1,TRBD2,-,CASSGLAGGWQETQYF,TGTGCCAGCAGTGGACTAGCGGGAGGTTGGCAAGAGACCCAGTACTTC
TRBJ2-5,TRBV20-1,TRBD2,many,CSATGLAGGPKTQYF,TGCAGTGCTACGGGACTAGCGGGAGGGCCGAAGACCCAGTACTTC
TRBJ2-7,TRBV7-8,-,few,CASSLEFGQAYEQYF,TGTGCCAGCAGCTTAGAATTTGGGCAGGCCTACGAGCAGTACTTC
TRBJ2-1,TRBV6-1,TRBD1,many,CASSEGQGDYNEQFF,TGTGCCAGCAGTGAGGGACAGGGGGACTACAATGAGCAGTTCTTC
TRBJ2-3,TRBV7-2,-,few,CASSSGPDIPWGTQYF,TGTGCCAGCAGCTCGGGGCCGGACATCCCATGGGGTACGCAGTATTTT
TRBJ2-3,TRBV7-9,-,many,CASSLVRDTADTQYF,TGTGCCAGCAGCTTAGTTCGGGACACGGCAGATACGCAGTATTTT
TRBJ2-7,TRBV2,-,-,CASRGGSGYEQYF,TGTGCCAGCAGGGGCGGATCGGGCTACGAGCAGTACTTC
TRBJ2-7,TRBV29-1,-,few,CSAVRRGGLNEQYF,TGCAGCGCCGTAAGGCGGGGCGGCCTGAACGAGCAGTACTTC
TRBJ2-3,TRBV20-1,TRBD2,-,CSATAGEFTDTQYF,TGCAGTGCTACAGCGGGGGAATTCACAGATACGCAGTATTTT
TRBJ2-7,TRBV3-1,TRBD2,-,CASSRRLAENYEQYF,TGTGCCAGCAGCCGAAGACTAGCGGAAAACTACGAGCAGTACTTC
TRBJ2-3,TRBV11-2,TRBD2,few,CASRTTSGGPDSTDTQYF,TGTGCCAGCAGGACGACTAGCGGGGGGCCTGATAGCACAGATACGCAGTATTTT
TRBJ2-5,TRBV20-1,-,many,CSAPWRGETQYF,TGCAGTGCCCCGTGGAGAGGGGAGACCCAGTACTTC
TRBJ2-3,TRBV18,TRBD2,-,CASSPRGSPRTDTQYF,TGTGCCAGCTCACCCCGCGGGAGCCCAAGGACAGATACGCAGTATTTT
TRBJ2-1,TRBV7-9,TRBD2,-,CASSLAGLAGLYNEQFF,TGTGCCAGCAGCTTAGCGGGACTAGCGGGACTATACAATGAGCAGTTCTTC
TRBJ2-7,TRBV4-2,TRBD1,few,CASSQDLDRVLGYEQYF,TGTGCCAGCAGCCAAGATCTTGACAGGGTACTTGGCTACGAGCAGTACTTC
TRBJ2-1,TRBV24-1,TRBD2,few,CATTSSGLGEQFF,TGTGCCACCACGTCTAGCGGGTTGGGCGAGCAGTTCTTC